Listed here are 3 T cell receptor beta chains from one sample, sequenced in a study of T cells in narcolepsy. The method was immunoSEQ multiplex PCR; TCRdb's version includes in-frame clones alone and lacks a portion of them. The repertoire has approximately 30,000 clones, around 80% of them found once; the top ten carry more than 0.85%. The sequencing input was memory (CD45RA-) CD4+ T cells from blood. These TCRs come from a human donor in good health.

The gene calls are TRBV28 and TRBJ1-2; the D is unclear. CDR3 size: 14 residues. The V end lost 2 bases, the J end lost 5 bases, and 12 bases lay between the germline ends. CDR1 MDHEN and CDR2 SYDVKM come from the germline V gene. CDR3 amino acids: CASSLNRDWYGYTF. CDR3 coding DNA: TGTGCCAGCAGTTTAAACCGGGATTGGTATGGCTACACCTTC.

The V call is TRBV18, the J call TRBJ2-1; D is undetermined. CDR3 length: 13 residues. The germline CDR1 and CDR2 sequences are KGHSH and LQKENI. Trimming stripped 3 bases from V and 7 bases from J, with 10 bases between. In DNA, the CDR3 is TGTGCCAGCTCACCGCCCTCTCGGAATGAGCAGTTCTTC. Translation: CASSPPSRNEQFF.

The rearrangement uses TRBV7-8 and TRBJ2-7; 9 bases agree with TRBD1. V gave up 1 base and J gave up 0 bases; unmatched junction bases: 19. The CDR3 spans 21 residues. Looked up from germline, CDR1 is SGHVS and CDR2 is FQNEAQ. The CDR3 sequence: CASSLGQGVGTSGYRSYEQYF. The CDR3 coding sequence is TGTGCCAGCAGCTTAGGACAGGGGGTAGGCACCTCGGGGTATCGCTCCTACGAGCAGTACTTC.